The 5 T cell receptor beta chains presented below share a single source sample, sequenced in a study of blood T cell repertoires in COVID-19. Repertoires were generated with immunoSEQ multiplex PCR, while TCRdb's copy carries only in-frame clones and drops some. Of fewer than 400,000 clones in the sample, 90% were seen once. The specimen was peripheral blood. Every receptor here comes from a young woman with COVID-19, enrolled during active disease.

The CDR3 DNA reads as TGTGCCTGGAACCGGGGAGGGAGCTCCTACGAGCAGTACTTC. Protein product: CAWNRGGSSYEQYF. The chain joins TRBV30 to TRBJ2-7, with 7 nucleotides matching TRBD2. CDR1 is GTSNPN, CDR2 SVGIG, per germline (reference sequence). V lost 4 bases, J lost 0 bases, and 6 bases stayed unmatched. This CDR3 comprises 14 residues.

This clone has a single count. The J gene is TRBJ2-3, the V gene TRBV13; TRBD2 aligns across 10 bases. This CDR3 contains 19 residues. V dropped 0 bases and J dropped 4; count of bases not matched to a gene: 13. Germline CDR1 PRHDT, CDR2 FYEKMQ (reference sequence). This chain's CDR3 is CASSLGRASGRVFADTQYF. The CDR3 DNA reads TGTGCCAGCAGCTTAGGCCGGGCTAGCGGGAGAGTTTTCGCAGATACGCAGTATTTT.

The DNA for the CDR3 is TGTGCCAGCACTGTAGACAGGGCACAAGAGCAGTACTTC. As protein: CASTVDRAQEQYF. The chain links TRBV12-3 or TRBV12-4 to TRBJ2-7, with 7 nucleotides matching TRBD1. The CDR3 totals 13 residues. V lost 7 bases to trimming and J lost 7 bases; unmatched junction nucleotides: 10.

This clone occurred once. V gene TRBV5-1 combines with J gene TRBJ2-3; maybe TRBD2 (6 bases). The CDR3 totals 15 residues. Germline V lookup: CDR1 SGHRS, CDR2 YFSETQ. V lost 0 bases and J 7 bases, leaving 15 bases between the germline ends. The CDR3 reads CASSLDWRELHTQYF. CDR3 nucleotides: TGCGCCAGCAGCTTGGATTGGCGGGAACTGCATACGCAGTATTTT. Using reference TRBV5-1 and TRBJ2-3 for the parts outside the CDR3, the full variable domain is KAGVTQTPRYLIKTRGQQVTLSCSPISGHRSVSWYQQTPGQGLQFLFEYFSETQRNKGNFPGRFSGRQFSNSRSEMNVSTLELGDSALYLCASSLDWRELHTQYFGPGTRLTVL.

This clone appeared a single time. The chain joins TRBV19 to TRBJ1-1; D possibly corresponds to TRBD1 (5 bases). V was trimmed by 0 bases and J by 2 bases, leaving 10 bases between them. Germline V gene data show CDR1 as LNHDA and CDR2 as SQIVND (reference sequence). The CDR3 spans 15 residues. DNA of the CDR3: TGTGCCAGTAGTATAGACGGGACTCCAAACACTGAAGCTTTCTTT. Translating gives CASSIDGTPNTEAFF.